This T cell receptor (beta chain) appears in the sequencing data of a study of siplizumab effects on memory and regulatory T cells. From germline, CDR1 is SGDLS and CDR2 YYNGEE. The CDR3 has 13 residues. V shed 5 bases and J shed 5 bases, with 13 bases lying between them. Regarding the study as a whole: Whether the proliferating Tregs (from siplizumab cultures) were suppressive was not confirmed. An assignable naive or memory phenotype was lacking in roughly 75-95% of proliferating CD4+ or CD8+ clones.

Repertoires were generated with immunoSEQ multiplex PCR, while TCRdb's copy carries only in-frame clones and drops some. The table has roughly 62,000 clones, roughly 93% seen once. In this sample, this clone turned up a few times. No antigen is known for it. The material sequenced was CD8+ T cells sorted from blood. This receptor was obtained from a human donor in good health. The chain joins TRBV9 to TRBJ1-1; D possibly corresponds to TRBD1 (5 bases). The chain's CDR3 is CASSLGAETEAFF. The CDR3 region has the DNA TGTGCCAGCAGTCTAGGGGCGGAGACTGAAGCTTTCTTT.